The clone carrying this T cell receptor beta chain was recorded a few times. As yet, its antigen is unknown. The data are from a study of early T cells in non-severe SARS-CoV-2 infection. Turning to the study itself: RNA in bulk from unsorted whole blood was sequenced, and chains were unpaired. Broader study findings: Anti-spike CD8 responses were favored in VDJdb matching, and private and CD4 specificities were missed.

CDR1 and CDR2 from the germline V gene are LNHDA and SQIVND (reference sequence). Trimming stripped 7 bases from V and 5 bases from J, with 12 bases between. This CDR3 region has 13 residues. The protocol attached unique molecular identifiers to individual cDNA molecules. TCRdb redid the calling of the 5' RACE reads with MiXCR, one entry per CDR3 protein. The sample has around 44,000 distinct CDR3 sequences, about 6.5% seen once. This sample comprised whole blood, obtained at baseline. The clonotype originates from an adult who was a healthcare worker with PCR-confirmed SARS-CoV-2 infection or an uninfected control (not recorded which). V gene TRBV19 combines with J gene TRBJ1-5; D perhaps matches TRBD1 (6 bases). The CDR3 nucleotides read TGTGCCAGTACCACAGGGTACGATCAGCCCCAGCATTTT. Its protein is CASTTGYDQPQHF.